This passage covers 31 T cell receptor beta chains from one sample sequenced in a study of T cell responses to AZD1222 COVID-19 vaccine. Using immunoSEQ multiplex PCR, the repertoire was profiled, and TCRdb retains in-frame clones only, with some absent. The sample lists 160,000 or so clones; roughly 90% were seen once. The material sequenced was peripheral blood, taken 28 days after the second AZD1222 dose. The receptors shown here come from an adult who received the AZD1222 COVID-19 vaccine.

The chain joins TRBV9 to TRBJ2-2, with D perhaps TRBD1 (5 bases). Germline assignment: CDR1 SGDLS and CDR2 YYNGEE. The CDR3 contains 15 residues. Trimming shortened V by 4 bases and J by 3 bases, and 13 bases separated the two germline ends. The CDR3 DNA reads as TGTGCCAGCAGCAGACAGTTAAAGGACACCGGGGAGCTGTTTTTT. Protein: CASSRQLKDTGELFF.

The chain recombines TRBV18 with TRBJ1-3, with 7 bases identical to TRBD1. The CDR3 length is 15 residues. The germline V gene has CDR1 KGHSH and CDR2 LQKENI. The J segment lost 0 bases and the V segment lost 6 bases, leaving 5 bases of the junction unmatched. In nucleotides, the CDR3 is TGTGCCAGCTCGTCGGACAGGTCCTCTGGAAACACCATATATTTT. It codes for CASSSDRSSGNTIYF.

The chain couples TRBV11-2 to TRBJ2-3, with 10 nucleotides matching TRBD2. From germline, CDR1 is SGHAT and CDR2 FQNNGV. The CDR3 runs to 18 residues. The V gene end was trimmed by 6 bases and the J gene end by 3 bases; junction bases not matched to a gene: 15. The CDR3 loop reads CASSALALAGEGTDTQYF. CDR3 DNA sequence: TGTGCCAGCAGTGCCTTGGCGCTAGCGGGGGAGGGGACAGATACGCAGTATTTT.

The chain carries TRBV19 and TRBJ1-2; D unclear. This CDR3 has 14 amino acids. Trimming took 7 bases from V and 4 from J, leaving 16 bases between them. Germline CDR1 is LNHDA and CDR2 is SQIVND (reference sequence). The CDR3 nucleotides are TGTGCCAGTAAAGATATCGGGCTCATCTATGGCTACACCTTC. This codes for CASKDIGLIYGYTF.

The chain uses TRBV5-5 and TRBJ2-1; tentative D call: TRBD1 (5 bases). Germline V gene sequence: CDR1 SGHKS, CDR2 YYEKEE (reference sequence). The V and J ends lost 2 bases and 8 bases respectively, with 14 bases between them. The CDR3 has 14 amino acids. CDR3: CASSFTQGSDEQFF. Here the CDR3 DNA reads TGTGCCAGCAGCTTCACTCAGGGAAGCGATGAGCAGTTCTTC.

The chain uses TRBV5-1 and TRBJ1-2; D gene uncertain. Per germline, CDR1 SGHRS and CDR2 YFSETQ. The CDR3 is made up of 14 amino acids. V was cut by 3 bases and J by 4 bases, with 13 bases left in between. In nucleotides, the CDR3 is TGCGCCAGCAGCTCGGGCACCGCGGTCTATGGCTACACCTTC. Residues: CASSSGTAVYGYTF.

The J gene is TRBJ2-7, the V gene TRBV11-2; D is perhaps TRBD1 (5 bases). Germline CDR1 and CDR2: SGHAT and FQNNGV. The CDR3 totals 15 residues. The V end lost 1 base, the J end lost 2 bases, and 12 bases lay between the germline ends. The CDR3 is CASSLGADIAYEQYF. CDR3 DNA sequence: TGTGCCAGCAGCTTAGGGGCGGACATAGCCTACGAGCAGTACTTC.

The V gene is TRBV13, the J gene TRBJ1-4; D is perhaps TRBD1 (5 bases). CDR1 PRHDT and CDR2 FYEKMQ come from the germline V gene (reference sequence). Trimming removed 3 bases from V and 8 bases from J, with 22 bases in between. The length of the CDR3 is 17 residues. The CDR3 DNA reads as TGTGCCAGCAGCTTTTCGGCAGGGTGGAAGAGGGGCGAAAAACTGTTTTTT. As protein: CASSFSAGWKRGEKLFF.

J is TRBJ1-5 and V is TRBV13; D is undetermined. This CDR3 region has 12 residues. Germline V lookup: CDR1 PRHDT, CDR2 FYEKMQ (reference sequence). With 3 bases removed from V and 7 bases from J, the gap between germline ends came to 7 bases. The CDR3 sequence: CASSFQTQPQHF. CDR3 DNA sequence: TGTGCCAGCAGCTTCCAAACCCAGCCCCAGCATTTT.

This clone was seen only once. This sample also contains other DNA sequences that code for the same CDR3. The chain joins TRBV6-5 to TRBJ1-1, with D uncertain. The V gene's germline CDR1 is MNHEY and CDR2 SVGAGI. Trimming removed 3 bases at V and 0 bases at J, with 5 bases between. There are 13 residues in the CDR3. The CDR3: CASSYTMNTEAFF. The CDR3 DNA reads TGTGCCAGCAGTTATACTATGAACACTGAAGCTTTCTTT.

The CDR3 loop is CASSLEGGWMNTEAFF. The CDR3 DNA is TGCGCCAGCAGCTTGGAAGGGGGATGGATGAACACTGAAGCTTTCTTT. This chain joins TRBV5-1 and TRBJ1-1; D might be TRBD1 (6 bases). CDR3 length: 16 amino acids. Germline V gene data show CDR1 as SGHRS and CDR2 as YFSETQ. Trimming stripped 0 bases from V and 0 bases from J, with 12 bases between.

The chain has TRBV21-1 and TRBJ2-4; TRBD1 reflects the table's D call only, with no check against the DNA. TRBV21-1 is shown as a pseudogene. The CDR3 is 15 amino acids. The CDR3 DNA sequence: TGTGCCAGCAGATCCCTATGGGCGGCCAAAAACATTCAGTACTTC. This codes for CASRSLWAAKNIQYF.

The chain recombines TRBV6-6 with TRBJ2-1, with D tentatively TRBD1 (6 bases). The CDR3 runs to 15 residues. Trimming removed 6 bases from V and 0 bases from J, with 12 bases in between. The germline gives CDR1 MNHNY, CDR2 SVGAGI (reference sequence). The CDR3 DNA is TGTGCCAGCAGCTACAGGGTGAGCTCCTACAATGAGCAGTTCTTC. Amino acids: CASSYRVSSYNEQFF.

V is TRBV6-2 or TRBV6-3 and J is TRBJ2-3, with D possibly matching TRBD2 (5 bases). Germline CDR1 and CDR2: MNHEY and SVGEGT. This CDR3 is built from 18 residues. V was clipped by 5 bases and J by 2 bases, with 23 bases between them. The CDR3 loop is CASSQPSSRTGDTDTQYF. The CDR3 nucleotides read TGTGCCAGCAGTCAACCCTCGTCAAGGACTGGAGACACAGATACGCAGTATTTT.

The chain combines TRBV29-1 with TRBJ1-5; D not resolved. V lost 4 bases and J lost 7, with 11 bases in between. This CDR3 has 12 residues. Germline lookup yields CDR1 SQVTM and CDR2 ANQGSEA. CDR3 bases: TGCAGCGTTGGGACGGGAGGGCAGCCCCAGCATTTT. Translating gives CSVGTGGQPQHF.

The CDR3 spells CASSRTGVEDTEAFF. In DNA form, the CDR3 reads TGCGCCAGCAGCCGGACAGGGGTTGAAGACACTGAAGCTTTCTTT. This chain links TRBV4-1 with TRBJ1-1; 9 nucleotides match TRBD1. V trimming: 4 bases; J trimming: 3 bases; junction bases outside the gene matches: 6. This CDR3 is built from 15 residues. Looked up from germline, CDR1 is MGHRA and CDR2 is YSYEKL.

This clone has a single count. The V and J genes are TRBV6-5 and TRBJ2-1; D is unresolved. This CDR3 has 14 amino acids. V lost 1 base and J lost 7, with 11 bases in between. In germline, CDR1 is MNHEY, CDR2 SVGAGI. This chain's CDR3 is CASSYFEATNEQFF. The CDR3 DNA is TGTGCCAGCAGTTACTTCGAAGCCACTAATGAGCAGTTCTTC.

V gene TRBV5-1 combines with J gene TRBJ2-7; 7 nucleotides agree with TRBD1. Trimming removed 2 bases from V and 2 bases from J; junction bases left unmatched: 1. The CDR3 extends over 13 amino acids. Looked up from germline, CDR1 is SGHRS and CDR2 is YFSETQ. CDR3 loop: CASSFTGAYEQYF. CDR3 sequence (DNA): TGCGCCAGCAGCTTTACAGGGGCCTACGAGCAGTACTTC.

This chain uses TRBV30 with TRBJ1-6; possible D gene TRBD1, 5 bases. The V end was cut by 0 bases, the J end by 9 bases, with 15 bases between. The length of the CDR3 is 15 residues. Germline V gives CDR1 GTSNPN, CDR2 SVGIG (reference sequence). As DNA, the CDR3 is TGTGCCTGGAGTGTAAAGAAGGGACGGGGTTCACCCCTCCACTTT. Translated: CAWSVKKGRGSPLHF.

The V call is TRBV4-1, the J call TRBJ2-1, with 12 bases identical to TRBD2. Trimming at V came to 6 bases and at J to 5 bases, leaving 5 bases not matched to a gene. Germline loops: CDR1 MGHRA, CDR2 YSYEKL. The CDR3 sequence is 15 residues long. The CDR3 sequence is CASRLGLAGNNEQFF. The CDR3 DNA reads as TGCGCCAGCAGGCTCGGACTAGCGGGGAACAATGAGCAGTTCTTC.

CDR3 residues: CASSHARRGTTGDTGELFF. The CDR3 DNA is TGTGCCAGCAGTCACGCCAGACGCGGGACTACGGGGGACACCGGGGAGCTGTTTTTT. The gene calls are TRBV6-6 and TRBJ2-2, with 7 bases aligning to TRBD2. The J segment lost 3 bases and the V segment lost 5 bases, leaving 18 bases of the junction unmatched. CDR3 length: 19 residues. The germline gives CDR1 MNHNY, CDR2 SVGAGI (reference sequence).

The V call is TRBV7-9, the J call TRBJ2-5, with 9 bases aligning to TRBD2. This CDR3 contains 15 residues. J gave up 5 bases and V 5 bases, and 9 bases lay outside the gene matches. The germline V gene encodes CDR1 SEHNR and CDR2 FQNEAQ (reference sequence). Here the CDR3 DNA reads TGTGCCAGCAGCCCCCCAGCGGGGGGAAGGGAGACCCAGTACTTC. The encoded protein is CASSPPAGGRETQYF.

The chain combines TRBV5-1 with TRBJ1-1; 8 bases align to TRBD1. Germline values: CDR1 SGHRS, CDR2 YFSETQ. V lost 4 bases and J lost 3; bases outside the gene matches: 8. The CDR3 has 15 amino acids. CDR3 coding DNA: TGCGCCAGCAGCATTAGGACAGGGTGGGACACTGAAGCTTTCTTT. Its protein is CASSIRTGWDTEAFF. The full variable domain, in which reference TRBV5-1 and TRBJ1-1 provide the parts outside the CDR3, is KAGVTQTPRYLIKTRGQQVTLSCSPISGHRSVSWYQQTPGQGLQFLFEYFSETQRNKGNFPGRFSGRQFSNSRSEMNVSTLELGDSALYLCASSIRTGWDTEAFFGQGTRLTVV.

There are a few counts of this clone. The gene calls are TRBV6-1 and TRBJ1-5; a weak D match, TRBD1 (6 bases). The germline V gene has CDR1 MNHNS and CDR2 SASEGT. V lost 3 bases and J lost 2, with 17 bases in between. This CDR3 comprises 17 residues. CDR3 DNA: TGTGCCAGCAGTGATCCCTCTACAGGGTTTGGCAATCAGCCCCAGCATTTT. Translation gives CASSDPSTGFGNQPQHF.

V is TRBV5-1 and J is TRBJ2-1; tentatively, D is TRBD1 (5 bases). CDR1 SGHRS and CDR2 YFSETQ come from the germline V gene. This CDR3 is 15 amino acids long. Trimming removed 0 bases at V and 8 bases at J, with 15 bases between. The CDR3 loop is CASSLDGSGADEQFF. The CDR3, as DNA: TGCGCCAGCAGCTTGGATGGTTCTGGGGCGGATGAGCAGTTCTTC.

This clone was seen more than once but under ten times. CDR3 protein: CASSNIATNEKLFF. The CDR3 DNA reads as TGTGCCAGCAGTAATATTGCAACTAATGAAAAACTGTTTTTT. The chain employs TRBV7-9 and TRBJ1-4; D unresolved. The CDR3 length is 14 residues. Trimming stripped 6 bases from V and 0 bases from J, with 8 bases between. CDR1 and CDR2 from the germline V gene are SEHNR and FQNEAQ (reference sequence).

The chain links TRBV6-5 to TRBJ2-7; TRBD1 is a possible D gene (6 bases). This CDR3 has 15 amino acids. Germline V gene sequence: CDR1 MNHEY, CDR2 SVGAGI. Trimming pared 0 bases from V and 0 bases from J, leaving 9 bases between. CDR3 residues: CASSYSMDSSYEQYF. The DNA of the CDR3 is TGTGCCAGCAGTTACTCGATGGACAGCTCCTACGAGCAGTACTTC.

The chain is built from TRBV2 and TRBJ2-1; D not resolved. This CDR3 comprises 14 residues. In germline, CDR1 is SNHLY, CDR2 FYNNEI. V was trimmed by 6 bases and J by 7 bases, leaving 16 bases between them. CDR3 DNA: TGTGCCAGCAGGATTCAGGTTATGGGAAATGAGCAGTTCTTC. Amino acids: CASRIQVMGNEQFF.

V usage is TRBV6-6 and J usage is TRBJ2-1; D may be TRBD1 (6 bases). Trimming took off 7 bases at V and 6 bases at J, with 10 bases between the two ends. From germline, CDR1 is MNHNY and CDR2 SVGAGI (reference sequence). CDR3 length: 12 residues. CDR3 region: CASNAGANEQFF. CDR3 DNA: TGTGCCAGCAACGCAGGGGCCAATGAGCAGTTCTTC.

V and J are TRBV5-4 and TRBJ1-6; TRBD1 is a possible D gene (6 bases). V was pared by 3 bases and J by 5 bases, with 21 bases between. This CDR3 is built from 18 residues. Germline V CDR1 and CDR2: SGHNT, YYREEE (reference sequence). The CDR3 protein is CASSSGWRGASNNSPLHF. For the CDR3, the DNA is TGTGCCAGCAGCTCCGGGTGGAGGGGGGCCTCTAATAATTCACCCCTCCACTTT.

The chain is built from TRBV27 and TRBJ2-6; TRBD1 aligns across 12 bases. Germline-derived CDR1 and CDR2 are MNHEY and SMNVEV (reference sequence). J gave up 4 bases and V 3 bases, and 7 bases lay outside the gene matches. The CDR3 contains 18 residues. The chain's CDR3 is CASSFAGTGGSGANVLTF. The CDR3 bases are TGTGCCAGCAGTTTCGCCGGGACAGGGGGCTCCGGGGCCAACGTCCTGACTTTC.